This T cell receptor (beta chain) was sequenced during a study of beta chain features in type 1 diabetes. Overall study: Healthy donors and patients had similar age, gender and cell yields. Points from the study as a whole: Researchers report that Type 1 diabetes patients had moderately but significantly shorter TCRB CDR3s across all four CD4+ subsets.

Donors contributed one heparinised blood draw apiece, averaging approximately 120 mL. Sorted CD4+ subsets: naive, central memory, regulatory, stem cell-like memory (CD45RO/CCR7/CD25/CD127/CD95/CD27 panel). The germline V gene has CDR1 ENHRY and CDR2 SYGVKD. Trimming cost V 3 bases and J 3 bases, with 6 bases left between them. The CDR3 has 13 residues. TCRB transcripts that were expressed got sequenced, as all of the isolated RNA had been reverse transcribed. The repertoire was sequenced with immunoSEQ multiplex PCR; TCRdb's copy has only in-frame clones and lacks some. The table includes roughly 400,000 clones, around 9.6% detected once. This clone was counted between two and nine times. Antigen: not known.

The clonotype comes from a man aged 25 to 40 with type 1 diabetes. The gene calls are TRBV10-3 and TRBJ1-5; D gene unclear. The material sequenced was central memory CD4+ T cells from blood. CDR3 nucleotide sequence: TGTGCCATCAGTGAACGAGCCAATCAGCCCCAGCATTTT. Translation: CAISERANQPQHF.